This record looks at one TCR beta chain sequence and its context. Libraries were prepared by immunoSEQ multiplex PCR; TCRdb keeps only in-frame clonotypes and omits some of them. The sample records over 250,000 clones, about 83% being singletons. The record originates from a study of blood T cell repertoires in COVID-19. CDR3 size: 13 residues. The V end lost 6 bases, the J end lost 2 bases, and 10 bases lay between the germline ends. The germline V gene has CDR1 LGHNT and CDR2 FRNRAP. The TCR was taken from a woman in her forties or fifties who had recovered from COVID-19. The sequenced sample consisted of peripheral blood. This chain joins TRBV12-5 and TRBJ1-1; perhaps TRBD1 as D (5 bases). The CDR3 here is CASGPDRNTEAFF. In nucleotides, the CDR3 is TGTGCTAGTGGCCCAGACAGAAACACTGAAGCTTTCTTT.